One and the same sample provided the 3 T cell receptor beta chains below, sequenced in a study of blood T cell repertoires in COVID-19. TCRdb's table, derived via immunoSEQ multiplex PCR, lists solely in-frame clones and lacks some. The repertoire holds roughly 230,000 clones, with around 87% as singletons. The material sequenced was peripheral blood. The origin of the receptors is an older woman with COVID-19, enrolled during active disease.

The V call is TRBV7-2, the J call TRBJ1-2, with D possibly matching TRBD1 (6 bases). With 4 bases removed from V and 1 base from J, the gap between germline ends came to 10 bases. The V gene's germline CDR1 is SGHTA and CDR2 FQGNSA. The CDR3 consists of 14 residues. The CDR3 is CASSSDSFNYGYTF. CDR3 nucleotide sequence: TGTGCCAGCAGCTCGGACAGTTTTAACTATGGCTACACCTTC. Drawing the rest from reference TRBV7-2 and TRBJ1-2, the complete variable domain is GAGVSQSPSNKVTEKGKDVELRCDPISGHTALYWYRQSLGQGLEFLIYFQGNSAPDKSGLPSDRFSAERTGGSVSTLTIQRTQQEDSAVYLCASSSDSFNYGYTFGSGTRLTVV.

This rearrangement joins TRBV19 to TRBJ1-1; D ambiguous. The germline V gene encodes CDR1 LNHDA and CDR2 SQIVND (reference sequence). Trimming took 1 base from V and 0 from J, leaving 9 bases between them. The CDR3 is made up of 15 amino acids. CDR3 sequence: CASSIVVGVNTEAFF. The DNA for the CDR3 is TGTGCCAGTAGTATAGTTGTCGGGGTGAACACTGAAGCTTTCTTT.

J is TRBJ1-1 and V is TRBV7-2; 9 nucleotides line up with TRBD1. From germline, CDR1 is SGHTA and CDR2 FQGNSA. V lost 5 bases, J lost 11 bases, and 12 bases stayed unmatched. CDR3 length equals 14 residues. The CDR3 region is CASSQPGQGRPAFF. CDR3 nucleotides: TGTGCCAGCAGCCAGCCGGGACAGGGACGACCCGCTTTCTTT.